This TCR beta chain originates from a study of early T cells in non-severe SARS-CoV-2 infection. Study-wide context: Investigators sequenced bulk RNA drawn from unsorted whole blood, and chains remained unpaired.

Unique molecular identifiers were added to individual cDNA molecules. TCRdb fed the 5' RACE reads into MiXCR, producing one record per CDR3 protein. The table shows about 30,000 distinct CDR3 sequences, with 4.5% to 6% occurring only once. Germline V gene data show CDR1 as MDHEN and CDR2 as SYDVKM. CDR3 length: 12 residues. V was clipped by 4 bases and J by 1 base, with 5 bases between them. This clonotype occurred many times. The chain employs TRBV28 and TRBJ2-7; no firm D call. This TCR was sampled from an adult who was a healthcare worker with PCR-confirmed SARS-CoV-2 infection or an uninfected control (not recorded which). The material sequenced was whole blood. CDR3 loop: CASSSYSYEQYF. The CDR3 region has the DNA TGTGCCAGCAGTTCGTATTCCTACGAGCAGTACTTC.